These 22 T cell receptor beta chains were sequenced from one sample in a study of blood T cell repertoires in COVID-19. Libraries were prepared by immunoSEQ multiplex PCR; TCRdb keeps only in-frame clonotypes and omits some of them. Here the sample spans about 180,000 clones, 75% to 90% being singletons. Sequenced sample: peripheral blood. Source of these receptors: a human donor with active or convalescent COVID-19. The donor label of this sample is uncertain.

The J gene is TRBJ1-3, the V gene TRBV7-9, with D hard to call. CDR3 length equals 14 residues. In germline, CDR1 is SEHNR, CDR2 FQNEAQ (reference sequence). V lost 1 base to trimming and J lost 2 bases, with 6 bases between them. The CDR3 spells CASSLVSAGNTIYF. CDR3 nucleotides: TGTGCCAGCAGCTTAGTATCGGCTGGAAACACCATATATTTT.

To note about this clone: This sample also contains other DNA sequences that code for the same CDR3. This chain links TRBV6-5 with TRBJ1-1; D might be TRBD1 (6 bases). V was trimmed by 7 bases and J by 1 base, leaving 10 bases between them. Germline loops: CDR1 MNHEY, CDR2 SVGAGI. The CDR3 spans 13 residues. This chain's CDR3 is CASTLDRNTEAFF. As DNA, the CDR3 is TGTGCCAGCACCTTGGACAGGAACACTGAAGCTTTCTTT.

V is TRBV24-1 and J is TRBJ1-5; D remains unclear. Germline V gene data show CDR1 as KGHDR and CDR2 as SFDVKD. V dropped 2 bases and J dropped 6 bases, with 4 bases sitting between them. This CDR3 region has 12 residues. The DNA of the CDR3 is TGTGCCACCAGTGATTCCGGTCAGCCCCAGCATTTT. It specifies CATSDSGQPQHF.

The chain links TRBV20-1 to TRBJ2-5; 11 nucleotides line up with TRBD2. The CDR3 sequence is 13 residues long. From germline, CDR1 is DFQATT and CDR2 SNEGSKA (reference sequence). Unmatched junction bases numbered 2, after V lost 3 bases and J lost 5 bases. This CDR3 reads CSASSGRGETQYF. Written as DNA, the CDR3 is TGCAGTGCTAGTAGCGGGAGGGGGGAGACCCAGTACTTC.

The chain couples TRBV7-9 to TRBJ1-2, with unresolved D. The ends were cut back, 9 bases at V and 5 bases at J, with 10 bases in the middle. CDR3 length: 11 residues. In germline, CDR1 is SEHNR, CDR2 FQNEAQ (reference sequence). CDR3 amino acids: CASSGDYGYTF. The CDR3 DNA reads as TGTGCCAGTTCCGGGGATTATGGCTACACCTTC.

The rearrangement uses TRBV5-4 and TRBJ2-1, with 11 bases lining up with TRBD2. The CDR3 is 15 amino acids. Trimming at V came to 5 bases and at J to 1 base, leaving 2 bases not matched to a gene. Germline V gene sequence: CDR1 SGHNT, CDR2 YYREEE (reference sequence). The CDR3 sequence is CASSPSGGSYNEQFF. The CDR3 DNA reads TGTGCCAGCAGTCCTAGCGGGGGGTCCTACAATGAGCAGTTCTTC.

This clone appeared a few times. The chain joins TRBV6-4 to TRBJ2-3; 9 nucleotides match TRBD2. The CDR3 totals 17 residues. Per the germline V gene, CDR1 is MRHNA and CDR2 is SNTAGT. The V segment lost 6 bases and the J segment 3 bases; nucleotides outside the gene matches: 13. DNA of the CDR3: TGTGCCAGCAGCCTAACGACTAGCGGAGGGGGGACAGATACGCAGTATTTT. Amino acids: CASSLTTSGGGTDTQYF.

J is TRBJ2-1 and V is TRBV7-9; maybe TRBD2 (6 bases). Trimming cost V 3 bases and J 8 bases, with 11 bases left between them. The CDR3 is 13 residues long. Germline values: CDR1 SEHNR, CDR2 FQNEAQ (reference sequence). The CDR3 DNA reads TGTGCCAGCAGCTTCGGGACTCCTGATGAGCAGTTCTTC. Translation: CASSFGTPDEQFF.

The V call is TRBV6-2 or TRBV6-3, the J call TRBJ2-2, with 11 bases matching TRBD2. Trimming cost V 6 bases and J 6 bases; bases outside gene matches: 12. The CDR3 sequence is 17 residues long. Germline CDR1 MNHEY, CDR2 SVGEGT. The CDR3 coding sequence is TGTGCCAGCAGCCCTACTAGCGGGGGAAAAGGGGCCGGGGAGCTGTTTTTT. Residues: CASSPTSGGKGAGELFF.

This chain connects TRBV28 to TRBJ1-5; tentatively, D is TRBD1 (6 bases). Looked up from germline, CDR1 is MDHEN and CDR2 is SYDVKM. The CDR3 contains 13 residues. The V gene lost 5 bases and the J gene lost 6 bases, with 11 bases spanning the gap. CDR3 nucleotide sequence: TGTGCCAGCAGTAGGGACATAGGTCAGCCCCAGCATTTT. Translation: CASSRDIGQPQHF.

V and J are TRBV10-3 and TRBJ2-1, with D possibly TRBD1 on 6 matching bases. CDR3 length: 14 amino acids. CDR1 and CDR2 (germline): ENHRY, SYGVKD. The germline V and J ends were trimmed by 6 bases and 9 bases, with 18 bases remaining between them. The CDR3 reads CAISPGRGGGEQFF. The CDR3, as DNA: TGTGCCATCAGCCCCGGCAGGGGTGGAGGTGAGCAGTTCTTC.

On this clone: One end of the junction is discordant with germline, which a read error may explain. Other nucleotide sequences in the sample specify the same CDR3. The V and J genes are TRBV7-3 and TRBJ1-1; D uncertain. The CDR3 consists of 13 residues. Germline values: CDR1 SGHTA, CDR2 FQGTGA. The CDR3 loop reads CASSLTGNTEAFF. In nucleotides, the CDR3 is TGTGCCAGCAGCCTAACCGGGAACACTGAAGCTTTCTTT.

This chain uses TRBV7-9 with TRBJ2-7; 9 bases align to TRBD1. CDR1 is SEHNR, CDR2 FQNEAQ, per germline (reference sequence). Trimming removed 5 bases from V and 0 bases from J; junction bases left unmatched: 5. The CDR3 runs to 15 residues. CDR3 protein: CASSLGTGNSYEQYF. CDR3 sequence (DNA): TGTGCCAGCAGCCTCGGGACAGGGAACTCCTACGAGCAGTACTTC.

The chain recombines TRBV29-1 with TRBJ2-6; possible D gene TRBD1, 6 bases. Per the germline V gene, CDR1 is SQVTM and CDR2 is ANQGSEA. Trimming took off 7 bases at V and 2 bases at J, with 15 bases between the two ends. The CDR3 consists of 15 residues. The DNA of the CDR3 is TGCAGCGCAGACTCCGGGACAACTGGGGCCAACGTCCTGACTTTC. This translates into CSADSGTTGANVLTF.

This chain joins TRBV7-8 and TRBJ2-7; 8 positions match TRBD1. CDR1 and CDR2 (germline): SGHVS, FQNEAQ. The CDR3 has 15 residues. With 0 bases clipped from V and 5 bases from J, the junction kept 6 bases outside the gene matches. Here the CDR3 DNA reads TGTGCCAGCAGCTTAGCGGCCAGGGGGCTGAACGAGCAGTACTTC. Translated, it gives CASSLAARGLNEQYF. Using reference TRBV7-8 and TRBJ2-7 for the parts outside the CDR3, the full variable domain is GAGVSQSPRYKVAKRGQDVALRCDPISGHVSLFWYQQALGQGPEFLTYFQNEAQLDKSGLPSDRFFAERPEGSVSTLKIQRTQQEDSAVYLCASSLAARGLNEQYFGPGTRLTVT.

The chain employs TRBV21-1 and TRBJ2-1; TRBD2 is the table's D call and was not checked against the DNA. TRBV21-1 is classified as a pseudogene. This CDR3 region has 15 residues. In DNA form, the CDR3 reads TGTGCCAGCAGCAGTACTAGCGGGAGGGCCAATGAGCAGTTCTTC. Protein: CASSSTSGRANEQFF.

This sequence joins TRBV12-3 or TRBV12-4 and TRBJ1-5, with unresolved D. The V end lost 2 bases, the J end lost 7 bases, and 6 bases lay between the germline ends. The CDR3 runs 12 residues. The CDR3 DNA sequence: TGTGCCAGCAGTTTACTCCTACAGCCCCAGCATTTT. This encodes CASSLLLQPQHF.

With regard to this clone: Other DNA sequences in this sample translate to the same CDR3. This sequence joins TRBV4-3 and TRBJ2-7, with D uncertain. The CDR3 consists of 14 residues. V was pared by 1 base and J by 0 bases, with 7 bases between. Looked up from germline, CDR1 is LGHNA and CDR2 is YSLEER. DNA of the CDR3: TGCGCCAGCAGCCAAGCCGGCGGCTCCTACGAGCAGTACTTC. Protein product: CASSQAGGSYEQYF.

The CDR3 region has the DNA TGTGCCAGCAGCTTGAGGAGCGGGAGAGGGAATGAGCAGTTCTTC. Translating gives CASSLRSGRGNEQFF. The rearrangement uses TRBV5-5 and TRBJ2-1; 8 positions match TRBD2. Losses at the gene ends were 1 base for V and 7 bases for J; bases not matched to a gene: 7. Germline assignment: CDR1 SGHKS and CDR2 YYEKEE (reference sequence). This CDR3 has 15 amino acids.

The chain combines TRBV2 with TRBJ2-2; TRBD2 is a possible D gene (5 bases). V dropped 5 bases and J dropped 5 bases, with 12 bases sitting between them. The CDR3 is 14 amino acids. CDR1 is SNHLY and CDR2 is FYNNEI in the germline V gene. CDR3 in DNA: TGTGCCAGCAGTTTAGGGAGTAAGACCGGGGAGCTGTTTTTT. It specifies CASSLGSKTGELFF.

As DNA, the CDR3 is TGTGCCAGCAGCCAGCACGCGGGACAGAACTATGGCTACACCTTC. Protein product: CASSQHAGQNYGYTF. V gene TRBV7-3 combines with J gene TRBJ1-2, with 7 bases aligning to TRBD1. The germline CDR1 and CDR2 sequences are SGHTA and FQGTGA. The trim removed 5 bases at V and 2 bases at J, leaving 8 bases unmatched. The CDR3 sequence is 15 residues long.

The rearrangement links TRBV28 to TRBJ1-2; 8 bases match TRBD1. The CDR3 totals 15 residues. CDR1 and CDR2 (germline): MDHEN, SYDVKM. J lost 2 bases, V lost 5 bases, and 7 bases had no gene match. CDR3 sequence: CASSGGQALNYGYTF. The DNA for the CDR3 is TGTGCCAGCAGTGGGGGACAGGCCCTAAACTATGGCTACACCTTC.